These 5 T cell receptor beta chains were all obtained from the same sample, sequenced in a study of blood T cell repertoires in COVID-19. Sequencing was performed with immunoSEQ multiplex PCR; in TCRdb, only in-frame clones are kept and a portion is missing. The sample has around 250,000 clones, 82% seen once. The sequencing sample was made of PBMCs or T cells enriched from blood (not recorded which). The source is a man in his forties who had been exposed to COVID-19.

This rearrangement joins TRBV14 to TRBJ2-1; tentatively, D is TRBD1 (6 bases). V was trimmed by 4 bases and J by 8 bases, leaving 18 bases between them. The CDR3 extends over 15 amino acids. In germline, CDR1 is SGHDN, CDR2 FVKESK. The CDR3 reads CASSPLTGYYDEQFF. As DNA, the CDR3 is TGTGCCAGCAGCCCGTTAACAGGGTATTACGATGAGCAGTTCTTC.

This clone was counted a single time. The genes are TRBV3-1 (or the pseudogene TRBV3-2) and TRBJ2-3; 7 bases map to TRBD2. V trimming: 4 bases; J trimming: 2 bases; junction bases outside the gene matches: 6. CDR3 length equals 15 residues. Germline assignment: CDR1 LGHDT and CDR2 YNNKEL (reference sequence). The CDR3 spells CASSRQREPTDTQYF. CDR3 coding DNA: TGTGCCAGCAGCCGGCAGCGGGAACCCACAGATACGCAGTATTTT.

This chain uses TRBV19 with TRBJ1-2, with D possibly being TRBD1 (6 bases). The CDR3 totals 15 residues. Germline CDR1 LNHDA, CDR2 SQIVND (reference sequence). V lost 9 bases and J lost 0, with 17 bases in between. Here the CDR3 DNA reads TGTGCCAGCTCCTTTAAGGGGGGGGCTAACTATGGCTACACCTTC. Encoded protein: CASSFKGGANYGYTF.

The genes are TRBV30 and TRBJ1-1, with 10 bases matching TRBD1. CDR1 and CDR2 from the germline V gene are GTSNPN and SVGIG (reference sequence). The CDR3 consists of 12 residues. With 5 bases clipped from V and 11 bases from J, the junction kept 8 bases outside the gene matches. This CDR3 is CAWASRDRGAFF. The DNA for the CDR3 is TGTGCCTGGGCCAGCCGGGACAGGGGCGCTTTCTTT.

The chain links TRBV9 to TRBJ2-3, with D possibly matching TRBD2 (6 bases). Germline CDR1 SGDLS, CDR2 YYNGEE. This CDR3 is 18 amino acids long. V lost 0 bases, J lost 6 bases, and 23 bases lay in between. In nucleotides, the CDR3 is TGTGCCAGCAGCGTAGCTGCGTCTACTAGCCCTACCCGGGATACGCAGTATTTT. It translates to CASSVAASTSPTRDTQYF. Full variable domain (outside the CDR3, taken from reference TRBV9 and TRBJ2-3): DSGVTQTPKHLITATGQRVTLRCSPRSGDLSVYWYQQSLDQGLQFLIQYYNGEERAKGNILERFSAQQFPDLHSELNLSSLELGDSALYFCASSVAASTSPTRDTQYFGPGTRLTVL.